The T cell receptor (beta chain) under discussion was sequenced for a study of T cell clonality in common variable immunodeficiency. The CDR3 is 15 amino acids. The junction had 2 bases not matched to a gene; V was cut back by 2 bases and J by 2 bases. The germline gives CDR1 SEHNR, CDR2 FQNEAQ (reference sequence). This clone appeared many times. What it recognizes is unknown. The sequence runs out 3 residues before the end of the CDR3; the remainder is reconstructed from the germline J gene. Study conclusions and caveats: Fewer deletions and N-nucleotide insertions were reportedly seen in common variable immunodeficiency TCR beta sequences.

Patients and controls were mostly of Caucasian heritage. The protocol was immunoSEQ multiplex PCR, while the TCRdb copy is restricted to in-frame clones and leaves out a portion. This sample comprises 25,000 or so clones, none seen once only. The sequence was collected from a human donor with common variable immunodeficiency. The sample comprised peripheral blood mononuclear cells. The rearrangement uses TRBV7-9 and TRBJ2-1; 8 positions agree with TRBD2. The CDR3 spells CASSLSGSPYNEQFF. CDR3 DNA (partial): TGTGCCAGCAGCTTAAGCGGGAGCCCCTACAATGAG.